This TCR beta chain was obtained from a study of regulatory T cells in long-lasting Graves disease. About the study: Those with persistent Graves' disease had received antithyroid drugs for over 5 years with positive TSH receptor antibodies.

The trim removed 4 bases at V and 4 bases at J, leaving 6 bases unmatched. This CDR3 contains 13 residues. Germline V gene data show CDR1 as SQVTM and CDR2 as ANQGSEA. iRepertoire HTBI primers and Arm-PCR of CDR3 regions built TCR beta libraries. MiXCR, run by TCRdb on the multiplex PCR reads, gives a single entry per CDR3 protein. The sample has 700,000 or so distinct CDR3 sequences; approximately 31% are singletons. Findings of the study overall: Sample size, which was small, may have reduced accuracy. Relative to newly diagnosed Graves' patients, persistent ones had lower TCR diversity.

Time point meaning: persistent/refractory GD, antithyroid drugs over 5 years with positive TRAb. From PBMCs, RNA was extracted and then used to make the TCR library. The patients were enrolled through endocrinology in Xi'an, China. Note on this clonotype: Its target is not known.

The sequencing here drew on peripheral blood mononuclear cells (PBMCs), taken when the disease was refractory, from a patient treated with antithyroid drugs. V is TRBV29-1 and J is TRBJ1-1; 7 bases map to TRBD1. The TCR originated in a female donor with Graves disease. This CDR3 reads CSVANSGGTEAFF. CDR3 DNA sequence: TGCAGCGTTGCCAACTCAGGGGGCACTGAAGCTTTCTTT.